The subject of this entry is one T cell receptor beta chain. The V gene lost 5 bases and the J gene lost 8 bases, with 17 bases spanning the gap. The germline V gene encodes CDR1 SGHVS and CDR2 FQNEAQ. The CDR3 sequence is 14 residues long. The data were obtained in a study of blood T cell repertoires in COVID-19. Study information: PBMCs, B-cell-depleted T cells, or T cells were the source of the cDNA or gDNA that made up the material.

Using immunoSEQ multiplex PCR, the repertoire was profiled, and TCRdb retains in-frame clones only, with some absent. The data show around 200,000 clones, 89% seen once. This clonotype was obtained from a woman between 18 and 29 years old who had recovered from COVID-19. The chain joins TRBV7-8 to TRBJ2-3, with a tentative D call TRBD2 (6 bases). Material for sequencing was PBMCs or T cells enriched from blood (not recorded which). The CDR3 loop is CASSRSNRGATQYF. The CDR3 coding sequence is TGTGCCAGCAGCCGCTCTAACCGCGGGGCTACGCAGTATTTT.